Below, 13 T cell receptor beta chains from the same sample are listed, as sequenced in a study of human T cells and chemical hapten exposure. TCRdb independently ran MiXCR on the RACE reads; one entry per CDR3 protein. The table includes some 89,000 distinct CDR3 sequences, around 9.6% detected once. This sample's time point: patch test 2, 6 weeks after DPC sensitization. Treatment denoted: therapeutic diphenylcyclopropenone sensitization with weekly scalp DPC. The source was whole blood, collected in connection with sensitization to the hapten diphenylcyclopropenone (DPC). Receptors originate from a woman between 25 and 40 years old with alopecia areata. Some clones in this sample may be carry-over from other donors' samples.

The sample holds many counts of this clonotype. The genes are TRBV24-1 and TRBJ2-3; possibly TRBD2 for D (7 bases). The CDR3 sequence is 15 residues long. Deletions cut 7 bases from V and 3 bases from J, with 16 bases between. The germline V gene encodes CDR1 KGHDR and CDR2 SFDVKD. This CDR3 is CATSPMGGATDTQYF. DNA of the CDR3: TGTGCCACCAGCCCGATGGGGGGGGCAACAGATACGCAGTATTTT.

This clonotype was counted between two and nine times. The chain employs TRBV28 and TRBJ1-6; 10 bases agree with TRBD1. The CDR3 has 14 amino acids. The junction had 3 bases not matched to a gene; V was cut back by 6 bases and J by 7 bases. The V gene's germline CDR1 is MDHEN and CDR2 SYDVKM. The DNA for the CDR3 is TGTGCCAGCAGAAAGGGACAGGGGAATTCACCCCTCCACTTT. This codes for CASRKGQGNSPLHF.

This clonotype was observed a handful of times. The CDR3 nucleotides read TGCAGTGCTAGGCCGGATATAGGGACATACGAGCAGTACTTC. Protein sequence: CSARPDIGTYEQYF. J is TRBJ2-7 and V is TRBV20-1; D is possibly TRBD1 (6 bases). V lost 3 bases to trimming and J lost 4 bases, with 16 bases between them. This CDR3 is 14 amino acids long. Germline CDR1 DFQATT, CDR2 SNEGSKA (reference sequence).

A word on this clonotype: Given a much more abundant clone one base away, this may be a read error. V usage is TRBV29-1 and J usage is TRBJ1-5; 8 bases map to TRBD1. The length of the CDR3 is 14 residues. The germline V gene has CDR1 SQVTM and CDR2 ANQGSEA. For the CDR3, the DNA is TGCAGCGTGTCGACAGGGGTAGGCAATCAGCCCCGGCATTTT. It specifies CSVSTGVGNQPRHF. Combining the CDR3 with reference TRBV29-1 and TRBJ1-5 gives the whole variable domain SAVISQKPSRDICQRGTSLTIQCQVDSQVTMMFWYRQQPGQSLTLIATANQGSEATYESGFVIDKFPISRPNLTFSTLTVSNMSPEDSSIYLCSVSTGVGNQPRHFGDGTRLSIL.

Comments on this clonotype: This is likely a read error, given that the CDR3 carries no conserved phenylalanine or tryptophan at its end. The chain has TRBV4-1 and TRBJ2-7, with 8 bases lining up with TRBD2. The junction had 9 bases not matched to a gene; V was cut back by 1 base and J by 4 bases. CDR3 size: 16 residues. Per germline, CDR1 MGHRA and CDR2 YSYEKL. As DNA, the CDR3 is TGCGCCAGCAGCCAAGTTCCACGAGCGGGAGATTACGAGCAGTACTCC. Translating gives CASSQVPRAGDYEQYS.

Note on this clonotype: This clone may be a read error of a much larger clone one base away. The chain links TRBV29-1 to TRBJ1-5; the D gene is possibly TRBD1 (5 bases). Between the trimmed V and J ends, which lost 7 bases and 7 bases, there was a span of 17 bases. The CDR3 has 13 residues. Germline CDR1 reads SQVTM; CDR2 reads ANQGSEA. The CDR3 bases are TGCAGCGCTGGGTCAGGGAACGAACAGCCCCAGCATTTT. Translated, it gives CSAGSGNEQPQHF. Complete variable domain (other parts from reference TRBV29-1 and TRBJ1-5): SAVISQKPSRDICQRGTSLTIQCQVDSQVTMMFWYRQQPGQSLTLIATANQGSEATYESGFVIDKFPISRPNLTFSTLTVSNMSPEDSSIYLCSAGSGNEQPQHFGDGTRLSIL.

This clonotype occurred many times. This chain connects TRBV6-2 or TRBV6-3 to TRBJ1-1; 7 bases are a match to TRBD1. CDR1 and CDR2 (germline): MNHEY, SVGEGT. The CDR3 is 15 residues long. V shed 4 bases and J 8 bases; nucleotides not matched to a gene: 13. The CDR3 sequence: CASSSAGQAVGEAFF. The DNA of the CDR3 is TGTGCCAGCAGTTCTGCCGGACAGGCCGTAGGCGAAGCTTTCTTT.

The chain links TRBV7-2 to TRBJ2-5, with D unclear. Germline V lookup: CDR1 SGHTA, CDR2 FQGNSA. The V gene lost 1 base and the J gene lost 5 bases, with 5 bases spanning the gap. This CDR3 contains 12 residues. The CDR3 coding sequence is TGTGCCAGCAGCTTAGGTCCGGAGACCCAGTACTTC. This gives the protein CASSLGPETQYF.

This clonotype was recorded at least ten times. The chain has TRBV2 and TRBJ1-2, with 9 bases identical to TRBD1. The CDR3 loop spans 14 amino acids. The germline V gene encodes CDR1 SNHLY and CDR2 FYNNEI. Losses at the gene ends were 5 bases for V and 4 bases for J; bases not matched to a gene: 5. In nucleotides, the CDR3 is TGTGCCAGCAGTCCACAGGGGGCCCTCTATGGCTACACCTTC. This gives the protein CASSPQGALYGYTF.

This clonotype occurred a few times. V gene TRBV20-1 combines with J gene TRBJ1-1, with D tentatively TRBD1 (5 bases). V shed 0 bases and J shed 7 bases, with 18 bases lying between them. CDR1 is DFQATT, CDR2 SNEGSKA, per germline (reference sequence). The CDR3 has 15 residues. The CDR3 sequence: CSAREFDRGQVEAFF. In nucleotides, the CDR3 is TGCAGTGCTAGAGAATTTGACAGAGGCCAAGTTGAAGCTTTCTTT.

This clonotype was seen many times. V and J are TRBV28 and TRBJ2-7; 9 nucleotides align to TRBD1. Germline V gene lookup returns CDR1 MDHEN and CDR2 SYDVKM. J lost 3 bases, V lost 7 bases, and 7 bases had no gene match. CDR3 length: 14 residues. The CDR3: CASTLGQGFYEQYF. The CDR3 nucleotides read TGTGCCAGCACACTGGGACAGGGATTCTACGAGCAGTACTTC.

This clonotype was picked up many times. This sequence joins TRBV6-1 and TRBJ2-3, with D tentatively TRBD2 (5 bases). This CDR3 has 14 residues. Trimming pared 3 bases from V and 8 bases from J, leaving 15 bases between. From germline, CDR1 is MNHNS and CDR2 SASEGT. The CDR3 is CASSEALAIGTQYF. Here the CDR3 DNA reads TGTGCCAGCAGTGAGGCATTAGCGATCGGTACGCAGTATTTT.

This clonotype was counted many times. The rearrangement joins TRBV29-1 to TRBJ2-1; D remains unclear. CDR1 and CDR2 (germline): SQVTM, ANQGSEA. CDR3 size: 14 residues. Between the trimmed V and J ends, which lost 0 bases and 4 bases, there was a span of 10 bases. CDR3 coding DNA: TGCAGCGTTGAAGATGTGCCTCGTTACAATGAGCAGTTCTTC. It is translated as CSVEDVPRYNEQFF.